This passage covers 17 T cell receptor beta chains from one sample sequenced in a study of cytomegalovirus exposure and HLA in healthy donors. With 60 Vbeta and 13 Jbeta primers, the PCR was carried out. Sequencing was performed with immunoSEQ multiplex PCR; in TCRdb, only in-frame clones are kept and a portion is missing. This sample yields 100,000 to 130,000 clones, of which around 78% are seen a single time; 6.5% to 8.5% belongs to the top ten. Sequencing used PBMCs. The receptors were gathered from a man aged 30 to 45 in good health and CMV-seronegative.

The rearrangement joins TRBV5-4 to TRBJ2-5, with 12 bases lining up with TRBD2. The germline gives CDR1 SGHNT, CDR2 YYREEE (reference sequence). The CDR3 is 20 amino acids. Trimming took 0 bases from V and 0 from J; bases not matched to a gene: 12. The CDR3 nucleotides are TGTGCCAGCAGCTTGGGTAGACTAGCGGGAGTTGGGTTGTACCAAGAGACCCAGTACTTC. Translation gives CASSLGRLAGVGLYQETQYF. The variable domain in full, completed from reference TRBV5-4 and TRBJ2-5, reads ETGVTQSPTHLIKTRGQQVTLRCSSQSGHNTVSWYQQALGQGPQFIFQYYREEENGRGNFPPRFSGLQFPNYSSELNVNALELDDSALYLCASSLGRLAGVGLYQETQYFGPGTRLLVL.

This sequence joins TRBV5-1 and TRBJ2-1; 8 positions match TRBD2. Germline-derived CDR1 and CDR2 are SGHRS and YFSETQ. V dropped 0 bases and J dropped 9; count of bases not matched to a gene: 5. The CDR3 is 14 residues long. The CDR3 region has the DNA TGCGCCAGCAGCTTGGCCCAGCGGGAGAGTGAGCAGTTCTTC. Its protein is CASSLAQRESEQFF. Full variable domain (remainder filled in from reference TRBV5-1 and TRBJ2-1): KAGVTQTPRYLIKTRGQQVTLSCSPISGHRSVSWYQQTPGQGLQFLFEYFSETQRNKGNFPGRFSGRQFSNSRSEMNVSTLELGDSALYLCASSLAQRESEQFFGPGTRLTVL.

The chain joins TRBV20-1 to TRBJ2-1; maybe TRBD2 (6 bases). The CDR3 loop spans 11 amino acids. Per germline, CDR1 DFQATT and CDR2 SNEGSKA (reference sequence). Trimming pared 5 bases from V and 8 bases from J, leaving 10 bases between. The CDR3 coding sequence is TGCAGTGCTCCTAGCGTGGATGAGCAGTTCTTC. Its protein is CSAPSVDEQFF.

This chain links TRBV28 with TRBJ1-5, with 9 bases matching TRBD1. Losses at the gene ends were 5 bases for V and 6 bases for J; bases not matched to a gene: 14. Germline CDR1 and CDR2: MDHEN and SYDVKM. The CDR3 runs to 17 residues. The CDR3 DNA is TGTGCCAGCAGTATACCCGGGACAGGGAGTCGCGGTCAGCCCCAGCATTTT. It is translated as CASSIPGTGSRGQPQHF. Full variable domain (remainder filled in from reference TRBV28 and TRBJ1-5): DVKVTQSSRYLVKRTGEKVFLECVQDMDHENMFWYRQDPGLGLRLIYFSYDVKMKEKGDIPEGYSVSREKKERFSLILESASTNQTSMYLCASSIPGTGSRGQPQHFGDGTRLSIL.

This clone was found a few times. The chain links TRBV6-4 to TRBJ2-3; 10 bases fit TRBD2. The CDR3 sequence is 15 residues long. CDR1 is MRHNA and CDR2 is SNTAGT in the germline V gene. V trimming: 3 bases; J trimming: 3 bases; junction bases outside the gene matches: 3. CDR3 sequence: CASSESSGRTDTQYF. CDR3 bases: TGTGCCAGCAGTGAATCTAGCGGGAGAACAGATACGCAGTATTTT.

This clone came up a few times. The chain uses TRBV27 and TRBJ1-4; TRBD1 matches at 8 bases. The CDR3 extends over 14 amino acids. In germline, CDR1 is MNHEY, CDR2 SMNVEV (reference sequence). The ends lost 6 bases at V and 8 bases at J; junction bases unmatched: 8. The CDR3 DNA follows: TGTGCCAGCAGCCCCAGGGGGCGTAGGGAAAAACTGTTTTTT. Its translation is CASSPRGRREKLFF.

In DNA form, the CDR3 reads TGCGCCAGCAGCTTGGGGACAGGGAATAACTATGGCTACACCTTC. Protein: CASSLGTGNNYGYTF. This chain joins TRBV5-1 and TRBJ1-2; TRBD1 matches 8 bases. This CDR3 is 15 amino acids long. Germline V gives CDR1 SGHRS, CDR2 YFSETQ. V was pared by 0 bases and J by 1 base, with 2 bases of the junction left unmatched.

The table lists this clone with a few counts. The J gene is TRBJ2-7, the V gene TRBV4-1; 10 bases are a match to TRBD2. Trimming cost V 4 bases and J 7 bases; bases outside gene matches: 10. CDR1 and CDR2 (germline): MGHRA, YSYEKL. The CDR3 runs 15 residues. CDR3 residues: CASSPLAGDLLEQYF. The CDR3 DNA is TGCGCCAGCAGCCCCCTAGCGGGAGACCTCTTGGAGCAGTACTTC.

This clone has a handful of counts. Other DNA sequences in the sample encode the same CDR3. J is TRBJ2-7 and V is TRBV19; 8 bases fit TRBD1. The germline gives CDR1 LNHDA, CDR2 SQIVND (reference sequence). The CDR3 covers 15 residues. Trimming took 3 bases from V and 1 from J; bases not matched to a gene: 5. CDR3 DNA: TGTGCCAGTAGTATTGGCGGACAGGGATCCTACGAGCAGTACTTC. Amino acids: CASSIGGQGSYEQYF.

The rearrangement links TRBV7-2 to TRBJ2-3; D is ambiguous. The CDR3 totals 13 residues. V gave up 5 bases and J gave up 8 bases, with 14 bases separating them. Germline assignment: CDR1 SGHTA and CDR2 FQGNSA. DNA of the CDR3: TGTGCCAGCAGCCCCGGAGTACACGGTACGCAGTATTTT. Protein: CASSPGVHGTQYF. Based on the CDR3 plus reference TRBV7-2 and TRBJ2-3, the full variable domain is GAGVSQSPSNKVTEKGKDVELRCDPISGHTALYWYRQSLGQGLEFLIYFQGNSAPDKSGLPSDRFSAERTGGSVSTLTIQRTQQEDSAVYLCASSPGVHGTQYFGPGTRLTVL.

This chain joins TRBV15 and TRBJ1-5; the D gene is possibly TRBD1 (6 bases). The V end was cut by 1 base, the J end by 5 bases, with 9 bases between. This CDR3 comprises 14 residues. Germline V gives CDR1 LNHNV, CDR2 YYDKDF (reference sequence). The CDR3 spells CATSRASGDQPQHF. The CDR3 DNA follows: TGTGCCACCAGCAGAGCCTCAGGGGATCAGCCCCAGCATTTT. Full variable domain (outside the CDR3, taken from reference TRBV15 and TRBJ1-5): DAMVIQNPRYQVTQFGKPVTLSCSQTLNHNVMYWYQQKSSQAPKLLFHYYDKDFNNEADTPDNFQSRRPNTSFCFLDIRSPGLGDTAMYLCATSRASGDQPQHFGDGTRLSIL.

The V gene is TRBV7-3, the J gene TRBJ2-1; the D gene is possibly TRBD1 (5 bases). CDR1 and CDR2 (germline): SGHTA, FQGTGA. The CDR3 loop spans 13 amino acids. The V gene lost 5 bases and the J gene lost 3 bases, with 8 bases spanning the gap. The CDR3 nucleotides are TGTGCCAGCAGCACGACAGTCTACAATGAGCAGTTCTTC. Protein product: CASSTTVYNEQFF. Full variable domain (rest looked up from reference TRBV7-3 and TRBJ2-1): GAGVSQTPSNKVTEKGKYVELRCDPISGHTALYWYRQSLGQGPEFLIYFQGTGAADDSGLPNDRFFAVRPEGSVSTLKIQRTERGDSAVYLCASSTTVYNEQFFGPGTRLTVL.

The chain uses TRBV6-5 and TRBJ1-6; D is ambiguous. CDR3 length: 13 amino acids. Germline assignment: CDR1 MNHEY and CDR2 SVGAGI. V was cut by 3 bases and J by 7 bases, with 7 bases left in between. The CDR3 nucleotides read TGTGCCAGCAGTTATGGAGCGAATTCACCCCTCCACTTT. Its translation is CASSYGANSPLHF.

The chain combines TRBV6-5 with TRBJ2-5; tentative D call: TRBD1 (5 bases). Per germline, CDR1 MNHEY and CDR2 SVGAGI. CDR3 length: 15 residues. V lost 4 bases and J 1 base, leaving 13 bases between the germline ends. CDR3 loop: CASSSSQGAQETQYF. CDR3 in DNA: TGTGCCAGCAGTTCCTCCCAGGGTGCCCAAGAGACCCAGTACTTC.

CDR3 bases: TGTGCCAGTAGTCCGCCTTTAGTGAGCGCAGATACGCAGTATTTT. As protein: CASSPPLVSADTQYF. The chain couples TRBV19 to TRBJ2-3; D uncertain. From germline, CDR1 is LNHDA and CDR2 SQIVND (reference sequence). Trimming cost V 5 bases and J 4 bases, with 16 bases left between them. This CDR3 has 15 amino acids.

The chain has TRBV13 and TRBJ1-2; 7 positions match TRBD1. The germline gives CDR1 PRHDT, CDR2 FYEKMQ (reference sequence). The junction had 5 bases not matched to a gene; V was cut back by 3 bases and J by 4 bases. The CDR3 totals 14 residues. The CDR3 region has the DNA TGTGCCAGCAGCTTCCGGGACAGAGCCTATGGCTACACCTTC. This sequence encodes CASSFRDRAYGYTF.

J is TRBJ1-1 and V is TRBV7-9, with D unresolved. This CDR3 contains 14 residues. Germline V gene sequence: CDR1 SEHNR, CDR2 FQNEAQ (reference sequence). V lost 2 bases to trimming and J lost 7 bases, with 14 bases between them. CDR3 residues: CASSLIAGHREAFF. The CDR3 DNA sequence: TGTGCCAGCAGCTTAATCGCAGGCCACCGTGAAGCTTTCTTT.